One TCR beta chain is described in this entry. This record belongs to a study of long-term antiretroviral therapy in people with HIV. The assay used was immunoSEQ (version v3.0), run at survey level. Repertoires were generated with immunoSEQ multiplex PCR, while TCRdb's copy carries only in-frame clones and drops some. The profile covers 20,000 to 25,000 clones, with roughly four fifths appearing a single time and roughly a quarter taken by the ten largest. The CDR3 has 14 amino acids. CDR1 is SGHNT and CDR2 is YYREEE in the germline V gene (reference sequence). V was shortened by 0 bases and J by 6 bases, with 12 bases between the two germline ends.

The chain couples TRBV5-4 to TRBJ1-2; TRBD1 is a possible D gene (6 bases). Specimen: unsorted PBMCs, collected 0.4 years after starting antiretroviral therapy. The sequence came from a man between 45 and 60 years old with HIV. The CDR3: CASSLGQGQDGYTF. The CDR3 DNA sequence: TGTGCCAGCAGCTTGGGGCAGGGGCAAGATGGCTACACCTTC.